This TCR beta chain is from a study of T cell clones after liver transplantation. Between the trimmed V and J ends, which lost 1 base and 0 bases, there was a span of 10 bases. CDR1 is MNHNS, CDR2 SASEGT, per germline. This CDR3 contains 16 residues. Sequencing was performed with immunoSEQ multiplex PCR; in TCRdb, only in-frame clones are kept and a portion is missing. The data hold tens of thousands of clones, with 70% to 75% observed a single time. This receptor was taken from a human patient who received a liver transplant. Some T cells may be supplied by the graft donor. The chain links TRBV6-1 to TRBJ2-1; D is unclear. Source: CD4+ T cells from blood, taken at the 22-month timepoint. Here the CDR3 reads CASSEVGSRSYNEQFF. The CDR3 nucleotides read TGTGCCAGCAGTGAAGTCGGCAGTCGCTCCTACAATGAGCAGTTCTTC.